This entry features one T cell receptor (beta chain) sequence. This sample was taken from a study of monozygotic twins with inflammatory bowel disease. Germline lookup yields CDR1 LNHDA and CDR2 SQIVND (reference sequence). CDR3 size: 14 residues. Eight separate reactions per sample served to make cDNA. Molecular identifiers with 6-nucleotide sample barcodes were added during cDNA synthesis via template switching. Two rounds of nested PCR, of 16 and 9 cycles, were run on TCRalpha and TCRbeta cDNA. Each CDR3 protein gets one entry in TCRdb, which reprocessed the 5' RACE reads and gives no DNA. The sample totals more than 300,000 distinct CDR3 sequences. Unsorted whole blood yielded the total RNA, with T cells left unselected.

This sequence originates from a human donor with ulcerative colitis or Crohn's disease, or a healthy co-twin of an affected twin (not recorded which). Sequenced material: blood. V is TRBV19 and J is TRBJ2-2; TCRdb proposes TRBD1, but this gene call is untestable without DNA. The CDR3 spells CASSWDGGTGELFF.